Below are 32 T cell receptor beta chains sequenced from a single sample in a study of regulatory T cells in long-lasting Graves disease. Arm-PCR with iRepertoire HTBI primers amplified the CDR3 regions for these TCR beta libraries. TCRdb redid the calling of the multiplex PCR reads with MiXCR, one entry per CDR3 protein. The table has roughly 430,000 distinct CDR3 sequences, approximately 16% seen once. Time point in this sample: newly diagnosed GD, antithyroid drugs for less than 3 months. With RNA extracted from PBMCs as input, the TCR library was made. The same specimen was also included in a second study, on T cells in Graves' hyperthyroidism and ophthalmopathy.

Here the sequenced sample was peripheral blood mononuclear cells (PBMCs), taken at new diagnosis, from a patient treated with antithyroid drugs. These receptors all stem from a woman aged 25-40 years with Graves disease.

This clonotype was counted only a few times. The chain has TRBV18 and TRBJ2-5; 10 bases are a match to TRBD1. Germline V lookup: CDR1 KGHSH, CDR2 LQKENI. Trimming took 6 bases from V and 6 from J; bases not matched to a gene: 13. This CDR3 region has 16 residues. The DNA for the CDR3 is TGTGCCAGCTCCCCGTTGACAGGGGGCGCGAGAAAGACCCAGTACTTC. Amino acid sequence: CASSPLTGGARKTQYF.

This clonotype was detected many times. This rearrangement joins TRBV27 to TRBJ2-2, with D hard to call. This CDR3 is 12 amino acids long. The germline V and J ends were trimmed by 4 bases and 5 bases, with 5 bases remaining between them. The germline V gene encodes CDR1 MNHEY and CDR2 SMNVEV (reference sequence). The CDR3 DNA reads TGTGCCAGCAGTTACCAGACCGGGGAGCTGTTTTTT. Amino acids: CASSYQTGELFF.

In this sample, this clonotype turned up many times. The rearrangement links TRBV15 to TRBJ2-5; D could derive from TRBD1 or TRBD2 (6 bases each). The CDR3 extends over 15 amino acids. Germline lookup yields CDR1 LNHNV and CDR2 YYDKDF (reference sequence). V shed 0 bases and J shed 6 bases, with 14 bases lying between them. CDR3 nucleotides: TGTGCCACCAGCAGAGATCTCGGGGGCGATCAGACCCAGTACTTC. It yields the protein CATSRDLGGDQTQYF. The full variable domain, completed using reference TRBV15 and TRBJ2-5, is DAMVIQNPRYQVTQFGKPVTLSCSQTLNHNVMYWYQQKSSQAPKLLFHYYDKDFNNEADTPDNFQSRRPNTSFCFLDIRSPGLGDTAMYLCATSRDLGGDQTQYFGPGTRLLVL.

A few counts support this clonotype. A much larger clone lies a single base off, so this may be a read error. CDR3 region: CASSSPVGKNTDAQYF. Written as DNA, the CDR3 is TGCGCCAGCAGCTCACCAGTGGGGAAAAACACAGATGCGCAGTATTTT. The chain joins TRBV5-1 to TRBJ2-3, with D uncertain. In germline, CDR1 is SGHRS, CDR2 YFSETQ. This CDR3 spans 16 amino acids.

This clonotype was recorded many times. V is TRBV5-1 and J is TRBJ1-2; D might be TRBD1 (5 bases). CDR1 SGHRS and CDR2 YFSETQ come from the germline V gene. V lost 3 bases, J lost 8 bases, and 17 bases lay in between. The CDR3 length is 14 residues. As DNA, the CDR3 is TGCGCCAGCAGCTCCGGGGCCGCGGAGATCGGCTACACCTTC. As protein: CASSSGAAEIGYTF.

This chain uses TRBV10-2 with TRBJ2-7; the D gene is possibly TRBD2 (6 bases). Germline CDR1 WSHSY, CDR2 SAAADI. The CDR3 is 16 amino acids. The V end lost 3 bases, the J end lost 0 bases, and 15 bases lay between the germline ends. This chain's CDR3 is CASSDFRGTSSYEQYF. The CDR3 DNA follows: TGCGCCAGCAGTGATTTCCGCGGGACCAGCTCCTACGAGCAGTACTTC.

The CDR3 here is CASRRLVSQETQYF. In DNA form, the CDR3 reads TGTGCCAGCAGACGACTAGTAAGCCAAGAGACCCAGTACTTC. V and J are TRBV28 and TRBJ2-5; perhaps TRBD2 as D (6 bases). Trimming stripped 6 bases from V and 1 base from J, with 12 bases between. Germline loops: CDR1 MDHEN, CDR2 SYDVKM. This CDR3 region has 14 residues.

This clonotype has ten or more counts. This chain joins TRBV7-3 and TRBJ2-1; TRBD2 matches at 11 bases. The CDR3 is made up of 19 amino acids. J gave up 7 bases and V 5 bases, and 19 bases lay outside the gene matches. Germline V lookup: CDR1 SGHTA, CDR2 FQGTGA. The CDR3 spells CASSPSPTSGKGVGNEQFF. The CDR3 bases are TGTGCCAGCAGCCCTTCCCCGACTAGCGGGAAAGGGGTAGGTAATGAGCAGTTCTTC.

This clonotype was observed a few times. The chain combines TRBV29-1 with TRBJ2-1; the match to TRBD2 covers 12 bases. V lost 4 bases and J lost 8; bases outside the gene matches: 6. The CDR3 covers 14 residues. The germline V gene encodes CDR1 SQVTM and CDR2 ANQGSEA. For the CDR3, the DNA is TGCAGCGTTGTGAGGACTAGCGGGACGGATGAGCAGTTCTTC. Its protein is CSVVRTSGTDEQFF.

Comment on this clonotype: This may be a read error: a much more frequent sequence differs by one nucleotide. This chain links TRBV5-1 with TRBJ2-1; 9 bases map to TRBD2. The germline CDR1 and CDR2 sequences are SGHRS and YFSETQ. CDR3 size: 17 residues. The trim removed 0 bases at V and 2 bases at J, leaving 6 bases unmatched. For the CDR3, the DNA is TGCGCCAGCAGCTTGGTTGGCGGGAGGGCCGCCTACAATGAGCAGTTCTTC. Amino acid sequence: CASSLVGGRAAYNEQFF.

There are many counts of this clonotype. The V gene is TRBV12-5, the J gene TRBJ2-7; tentatively, D is TRBD1 or TRBD2 (7 bases each). V lost 9 bases, J lost 2 bases, and 20 bases lay in between. The CDR3 extends over 15 amino acids. CDR1 is LGHNT, CDR2 FRNRAP, per germline. Here the CDR3 DNA reads TGTGCTAGCGCCGGAGACAGGGAGGGGCCCTACGAGCAGTACTTC. Amino acid sequence: CASAGDREGPYEQYF.

This clonotype has a handful of counts. The rearrangement joins TRBV12-3 or TRBV12-4 to TRBJ2-2; perhaps TRBD2 as D (7 bases). Trimming left V 11 bases short and J 5 bases short, with 21 bases between. CDR3 size: 15 residues. The CDR3, as DNA: TGTGCCTTTAAGCCCGCGGAGGGGGGGACCGGGGAGCTGTTTTTT. It specifies CAFKPAEGGTGELFF.

This clonotype was seen a handful of times. The rearrangement uses TRBV7-9 and TRBJ1-4; TRBD1 aligns across 10 bases. With 6 bases clipped from V and 8 bases from J, the junction kept 6 bases outside the gene matches. Germline-derived CDR1 and CDR2 are SEHNR and FQNEAQ (reference sequence). This CDR3 region has 14 residues. The DNA of the CDR3 is TGTGCCAGCAGAAGAGGACAGGGGGAGGAAAAACTGTTTTTT. It codes for CASRRGQGEEKLFF.

Ten or more counts support this clonotype. The rearrangement links TRBV9 to TRBJ2-7; the D gene is possibly TRBD1 (6 bases). V lost 3 bases and J lost 3, with 10 bases in between. In germline, CDR1 is SGDLS, CDR2 YYNGEE. This CDR3 region has 13 residues. CDR3 residues: CASSGGQFYEQYF. CDR3 DNA sequence: TGTGCCAGCAGCGGCGGACAGTTCTACGAGCAGTACTTC.

This clonotype showed up many times. This chain connects TRBV7-2 to TRBJ1-2, with TRBD1 as a possible D gene (5 bases). The CDR3 has 13 amino acids. CDR1 is SGHTA, CDR2 FQGNSA, per germline. V lost 0 bases to trimming and J lost 8 bases, with 10 bases between them. CDR3 nucleotide sequence: TGTGCCAGCAGCTTAGCGCAGGGTTGGGGCTACACCTTC. The encoded protein is CASSLAQGWGYTF.

There are many counts of this clonotype. The chain combines TRBV18 with TRBJ2-1; 14 bases line up with TRBD2. J was trimmed by 6 bases and V by 0 bases; bases with no gene match: 1. CDR3 length: 16 residues. Per germline, CDR1 KGHSH and CDR2 LQKENI. CDR3 amino acids: CASSPPTSGRANEQFF. CDR3 coding DNA: TGTGCCAGCTCACCACCGACTAGCGGGAGGGCCAATGAGCAGTTCTTC.

The chain couples TRBV9 to TRBJ2-6; possible D gene TRBD1, 5 bases. This CDR3 is built from 16 residues. V lost 4 bases, J lost 0 bases, and 11 bases lay in between. CDR1 is SGDLS, CDR2 YYNGEE, per germline. CDR3 sequence: CASSPGLSSGANVLTF. For the CDR3, the DNA is TGTGCCAGCAGCCCAGGGTTAAGCTCTGGGGCCAACGTCCTGACTTTC.

This clonotype was detected only a few times. Compared with germline, one end of the junction differs, possibly owing to a read error. The chain employs TRBV29-1 and TRBJ2-3; the D gene is possibly TRBD2 (6 bases). Germline V CDR1 and CDR2: SQVTM, ANQGSEA. The CDR3 consists of 14 residues. CDR3 in DNA: TGCAGCGCCCCTCAGGAGGGATATACAGATACACAGTATTTT. Translated: CSAPQEGYTDTQYF.

This clonotype has at least ten counts. The J gene is TRBJ2-7, the V gene TRBV20-1, with unresolved D. This CDR3 has 14 amino acids. V dropped 3 bases and J dropped 0 bases, with 12 bases sitting between them. Germline CDR1 reads DFQATT; CDR2 reads SNEGSKA (reference sequence). CDR3 residues: CSARSWVSSYEQYF. CDR3 in DNA: TGCAGTGCTAGGTCGTGGGTAAGCTCCTACGAGCAGTACTTC.

This clonotype was recorded many times. This chain links TRBV6-1 with TRBJ2-7, with 10 bases identical to TRBD2. Trimming removed 6 bases from V and 6 bases from J; junction bases left unmatched: 8. The V gene's germline CDR1 is MNHNS and CDR2 SASEGT. The CDR3 sequence is 14 residues long. The CDR3 loop reads CASSFSGRKGEQYF. CDR3 DNA: TGTGCCAGCAGCTTTAGCGGGAGGAAGGGCGAGCAGTACTTC.

There are many counts of this clonotype. The chain is built from TRBV7-2 and TRBJ1-5; D is unclear. Germline lookup yields CDR1 SGHTA and CDR2 FQGNSA. The CDR3 runs 14 residues. The V end was cut by 6 bases, the J end by 2 bases, with 11 bases between. CDR3 protein: CASSPNLGNQPQHF. CDR3 coding DNA: TGTGCCAGCAGTCCTAACTTGGGCAATCAGCCCCAGCATTTT. Combining the CDR3 with reference TRBV7-2 and TRBJ1-5 gives the whole variable domain GAGVSQSPSNKVTEKGKDVELRCDPISGHTALYWYRQSLGQGLEFLIYFQGNSAPDKSGLPSDRFSAERTGGSVSTLTIQRTQQEDSAVYLCASSPNLGNQPQHFGDGTRLSIL.

The chain links TRBV19 to TRBJ2-2; TRBD2 is a possible D gene (5 bases). The CDR3 is made up of 17 amino acids. Germline loops: CDR1 LNHDA, CDR2 SQIVND (reference sequence). The germline V and J ends were trimmed by 5 bases and 5 bases, with 21 bases remaining between them. The CDR3 loop reads CASSPPAAGSGTGELFF. CDR3 sequence (DNA): TGTGCCAGTAGTCCTCCGGCCGCGGGCAGTGGAACCGGGGAGCTGTTTTTT.

This clonotype has a count of ten or more. This chain uses TRBV5-1 with TRBJ2-3; 8 nucleotides match TRBD1. The length of the CDR3 is 19 residues. With V trimmed by 2 bases and J by 3 bases, 17 bases remained unmatched. CDR1 and CDR2 from the germline V gene are SGHRS and YFSETQ. CDR3 protein: CASSFLTSTGVTFTDTQYF. The CDR3 DNA sequence: TGCGCCAGCAGCTTCCTTACTTCGACAGGGGTGACATTTACAGATACGCAGTATTTT.

This clonotype was seen more than once but under ten times. This rearrangement joins TRBV7-2 to TRBJ1-4, with 8 bases lining up with TRBD1. The CDR3 extends over 16 amino acids. With 2 bases clipped from V and 7 bases from J, the junction kept 9 bases outside the gene matches. In germline, CDR1 is SGHTA, CDR2 FQGNSA. As DNA, the CDR3 is TGTGCCAGCAGCTTAAGTCGGGACAGGACGTTTGAAAAACTGTTTTTT. Translating gives CASSLSRDRTFEKLFF.

This clonotype was counted many times. The chain couples TRBV29-1 to TRBJ2-3; 10 bases are a match to TRBD2. The germline CDR1 and CDR2 sequences are SQVTM and ANQGSEA. The CDR3 sequence is 14 residues long. V was clipped by 6 bases and J by 8 bases; unmatched bases: 11. As DNA, the CDR3 is TGCAGCGTGGGGATAAGCGGGAGGGCCGTTACGCAGTATTTT. Protein product: CSVGISGRAVTQYF.

In its sample, this clonotype was seen many times. At one end, the junction sequence differs from germline, possibly due to a read error. This chain connects TRBV4-1 to TRBJ1-4; D remains unclear. The CDR3 contains 15 residues. Germline V gene lookup returns CDR1 MGHRA and CDR2 YSYEKL. CDR3 amino acids: CASSPRAVPNEKLFF. For the CDR3, the DNA is TGTGCCAGCAGCCCCCGGGCAGTTCCCAATGAAAAACTGTTTTTT.

This chain joins TRBV5-8 and TRBJ2-3; maybe TRBD2 (5 bases). The CDR3 sequence is 15 residues long. Germline V lookup: CDR1 SGHTS, CDR2 YDEGEE. V was trimmed by 4 bases and J by 1 base, leaving 13 bases between them. This CDR3 reads CASSTGLDRTDTQYF. The DNA of the CDR3 is TGTGCCAGCAGCACCGGACTGGACCGCACAGATACGCAGTATTTT.

The rearrangement links TRBV20-1 to TRBJ2-5; 12 nucleotides agree with TRBD2. The CDR3 extends over 18 amino acids. Germline assignment: CDR1 DFQATT and CDR2 SNEGSKA (reference sequence). V dropped 1 base and J dropped 2; count of bases not matched to a gene: 11. The CDR3 loop is CSARGLAGGPKPQETQYF. CDR3 bases: TGCAGTGCTAGAGGGCTAGCGGGAGGGCCGAAGCCACAAGAGACCCAGTACTTC.

This clonotype was counted ten times or more. This chain joins TRBV18 and TRBJ1-6, with D unclear. V was clipped by 5 bases and J by 7 bases, with 6 bases between them. Germline CDR1 reads KGHSH; CDR2 reads LQKENI. This CDR3 has 12 residues. The CDR3 here is CASSGSNSPLHF. The CDR3, as DNA: TGTGCCAGCTCAGGCAGCAATTCACCCCTCCACTTT.

The chain recombines TRBV2 with TRBJ2-1, with TRBD2 matching 12 bases. This CDR3 region has 15 residues. V gave up 7 bases and J gave up 8 bases; unmatched junction bases: 9. CDR1 and CDR2 (germline): SNHLY, FYNNEI. The CDR3 protein is CASTPGLAGFDEQFF. In DNA, the CDR3 is TGTGCCAGCACTCCGGGACTAGCGGGCTTTGATGAGCAGTTCTTC.

V usage is TRBV7-8 and J usage is TRBJ2-1, with 7 nucleotides matching TRBD2. The ends lost 1 base at V and 3 bases at J; junction bases unmatched: 3. CDR3 size: 15 residues. Germline CDR1 SGHVS, CDR2 FQNEAQ. The CDR3 DNA follows: TGTGCCAGCAGCTTAGAGCGGGAATACTACAATGAGCAGTTCTTC. The encoded protein is CASSLEREYYNEQFF.

This clonotype was counted many times. The chain has TRBV27 and TRBJ2-3; D is undetermined. Germline assignment: CDR1 MNHEY and CDR2 SMNVEV (reference sequence). Trimming left V 0 bases short and J 0 bases short, with 10 bases between. The length of the CDR3 is 16 residues. The CDR3 nucleotides read TGTGCCAGCAGTTTATCGGTTGGCACTAGCACAGATACGCAGTATTTT. Translated: CASSLSVGTSTDTQYF.